This T cell receptor (beta chain) was identified during a study of cytomegalovirus exposure and HLA in healthy donors. Study in general: Of 300 to 500 genotyped donors, about 80% clustered with self-reported Caucasian donors.

Broader study findings: In a later analysis, fewer than 20,000 TCR beta sequences were associated with HLA alleles at 0.05 false discovery rate. What a later analysis showed was that several of the most significant clusters appeared linked to common viral pathogens. Reported performance of the classifier showed diagnosis of cytomegalovirus status with high specificity and sensitivity.

Germline V gives CDR1 KGHSY, CDR2 FQNENV. The CDR3 consists of 12 residues. Trimming took 2 bases from V and 4 from J, leaving 5 bases between them. The PCR contained 60 Vbeta and 13 Jbeta primers. Sequenced by immunoSEQ multiplex PCR; TCRdb stores in-frame clones only, minus some. The repertoire holds about 190,000 clones, approximately 87% seen once, with about 1.2% in the top ten. Of note for this clone: Its antigen is currently unknown.

The sequenced sample consisted of PBMCs. This receptor was taken from a man between 25 and 39 years old in good health and CMV-seronegative. The gene calls are TRBV16 and TRBJ1-1, with D unclear. The CDR3 loop is CASSQTITEAFF. As DNA, the CDR3 is TGTGCCAGCAGCCAAACAATCACTGAAGCTTTCTTT.